The present TCR beta chain was sequenced within a study of T cells in Graves' hyperthyroidism and ophthalmopathy. Findings and caveats of the study: Blood held most thyroid clonotypes expanded above 0.001 frequency.

The study left out patients who had uncontrolled infection, other autoimmune disease, pregnancy or lactation. RNA transcripts served as the template for amplifying TCR beta CDR3 regions. The HTBI set primed first-round TCR CDR3 RT-PCR. TCRdb used MiXCR to reprocess the multiplex PCR reads, holding one entry per CDR3 protein. The sample shows more than 450,000 distinct CDR3 sequences, 14% of them seen only once. Only one count was recorded for this clonotype. Its antigen remains unidentified. This CDR3 has 14 residues. The V gene's germline CDR1 is DFQATT and CDR2 SNEGSKA (reference sequence). V lost 0 bases and J lost 5; bases outside the gene matches: 7.

Material: blood. This receptor was obtained from a woman aged 40 to 50 with Graves' hyperthyroidism. This chain uses TRBV20-1 with TRBJ2-7; 7 nucleotides match TRBD1. The CDR3 DNA follows: TGCAGTGCTAGAGATTCCGGGACAGCTAACGAGCAGTACTTC. Encoded protein: CSARDSGTANEQYF.